This T cell receptor beta chain was captured in a study of T cells in Graves' hyperthyroidism and ophthalmopathy (dated by TCRdb to 2018 to 2020). Notes on the research overall: Peripheral blood was sampled at the time of initial diagnosis, prior to any treatment. A discovery cohort of about 95 patients, roughly 45 with Graves' ophthalmopathy and over 55 with stable Graves' hyperthyroidism, was used to find distinguishing TCR V-J signatures. Prospective prediction of ophthalmopathy was tested in an independent validation cohort of about 19 hyperthyroidism patients and 15 to 17 patients who later progressed to ophthalmopathy. For training and testing, the 95 to 100 patients in the discovery cohort were randomly divided in a 7:3 ratio. In addition, the study compared T-cell repertoires in thyroid tissue and in blood from roughly six Graves' hyperthyroidism patients. Once sampling was done, hyperthyroidism patients were given methimazole at a starting dose of 30 mg daily, whereas ophthalmopathy patients were given high-dose intravenous methylprednisolone. The paper describes TCR Vbeta CDR3 sequencing of roughly 130 peripheral blood samples, made up of 40 to 45 ophthalmopathy patients, some 80 hyperthyroidism patients and around 17 progressor patients.

CDR1 MDHEN and CDR2 SYDVKM were looked up in the germline V gene. Inclusive of the bounding cysteine and phenylalanine, the CDR3 is 13 residues long. The DNA shown is the 39-base CDR3, in frame from base 1. Trimming costs V 5 bases and J 10 bases, and their ends lie 17 bases apart. What the study reported, not specific to this receptor: A 13 V-J signature model separated ophthalmopathy from stable hyperthyroidism, with about 90% sensitivity and 81% to 83% specificity in cross-validation and 80%/75% in testing. During validation, the model predicted progression to ophthalmopathy a median of around 6 months ahead of onset, with more than 60% sensitivity and more than 72% specificity. Sample size was not statistically predetermined, and blinding of investigators to group allocation was not performed. Most expanded thyroid clonotypes (frequency above 0.001) were also detected in blood, suggesting blood repertoires may reflect thyroid immune responses.

The TCR beta CDR3 regions were amplified from the RNA transcripts. The TCR CDR3 was subjected to a first round of RT-PCR using the HTBI primer set and the Qiagen OneStep RT-PCR kit. A second multiplex PCR round built the libraries, followed by size selection and purification. The libraries were sequenced on an Illumina HiSeq2000 using paired-end 100 bp reads. Processing in the source paper ran as follows. SOAPnuke was used to process the raw data, with reads discarded if the reads contained adapters or uncalled bases, had a mean Phred below 15, or lacked an exact constant-primer or identifier match. COPE v1.2.5 was used to merge high-quality paired reads, and clonotypes were defined as unique nucleotide sequences. MiTCR v1.1 was used to align clonotypes to the IMGT TRBV, TRBD and TRBJ reference segments. The analysis included only V-J combinations with a frequency above 0.0001, which together covered 99.2% of the repertoires. A TCS score was defined as the ratio of F50 (clonal expansion) to E x V (chaos), with BLOSUM62-based TCRdist applied between CDR3 peptides within each V-J. Welch's t-statistics and random forest reduced 514 V-J features to 10 to 15, which were used in a naive Bayes classifier (R e1071). Through fastp at Q25 and MiXCR, TCRdb rebuilt clones from the public reads, retaining in-frame beta chains. Every entry covers one CDR3 protein and lists the most common genes and DNA from its rows. It is TCRdb's table, rather than the study itself, that gives the V and J calls and clone size. A total of hundreds of thousands of distinct CDR3 sequences appear in this sample, about 15% of them only once. Roughly 5.5% of the sample lies in the top ten.

The hyperthyroidism patients were between 18 and 65 years old and newly diagnosed, with a disease duration of less than 2 months. Any patient with an uncontrolled infection, another autoimmune disease, pregnancy or lactation was excluded. Diagnoses relied on clinical symptoms, serum thyroxine and TRAb, thyroid ultrasound and orbital computed tomography. Blood from progressor patients was collected at the time of first diagnosis with hyperthyroidism, before any ophthalmopathy symptoms had appeared. PBMCs were isolated from 8 to 10 ml of fresh peripheral blood by Ficoll-Paque density gradient centrifugation. Progressor patients were defined as those initially diagnosed with Graves' hyperthyroidism in whom ophthalmopathy developed during follow-up. Total RNA was extracted using Trizol reagent, and RNA quality was assessed on an Agilent 2100 Bioanalyzer. Of note for this clonotype: It lacks a known antigen. The input lacks base qualities; no much larger clone sits a single base away.

The clonotype was recovered from a woman younger than 45 with Graves' hyperthyroidism that later progressed to Graves' ophthalmopathy. Source material: blood. The chain employs TRBV28 and TRBJ1-1, and perhaps TRBD1 as D gene, on 6 matching bases. The CDR3 sequence is CASSLDLQGSAFF. DNA sequence: TGTGCCAGCAGTCTCGACTTACAGGGATCAGCTTTCTTT.